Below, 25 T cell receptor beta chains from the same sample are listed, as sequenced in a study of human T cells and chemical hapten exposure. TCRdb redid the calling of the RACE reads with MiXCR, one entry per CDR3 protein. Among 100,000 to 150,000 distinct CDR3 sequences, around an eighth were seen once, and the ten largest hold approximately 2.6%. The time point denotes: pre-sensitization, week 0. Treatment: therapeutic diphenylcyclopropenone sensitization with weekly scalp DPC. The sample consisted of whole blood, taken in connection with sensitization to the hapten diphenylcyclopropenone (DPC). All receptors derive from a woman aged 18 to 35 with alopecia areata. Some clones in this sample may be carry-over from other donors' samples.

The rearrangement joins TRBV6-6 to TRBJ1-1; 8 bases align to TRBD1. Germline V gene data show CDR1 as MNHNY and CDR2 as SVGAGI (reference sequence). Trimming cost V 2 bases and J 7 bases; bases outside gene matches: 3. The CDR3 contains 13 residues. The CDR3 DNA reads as TGTGCCAGCAGTTACCTTGGACAGGGTGAAGCTTTCTTT. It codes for CASSYLGQGEAFF.

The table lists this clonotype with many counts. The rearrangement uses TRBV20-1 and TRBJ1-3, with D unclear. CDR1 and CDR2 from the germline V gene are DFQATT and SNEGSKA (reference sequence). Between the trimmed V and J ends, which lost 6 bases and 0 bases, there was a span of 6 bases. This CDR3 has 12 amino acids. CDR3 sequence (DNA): TGCAGTGCCGAGGGCTCTGGAAACACCATATATTTT. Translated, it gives CSAEGSGNTIYF.

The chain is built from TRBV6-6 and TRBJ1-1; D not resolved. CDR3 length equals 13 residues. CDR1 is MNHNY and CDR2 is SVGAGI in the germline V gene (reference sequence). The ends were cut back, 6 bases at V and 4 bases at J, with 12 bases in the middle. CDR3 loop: CASSRLGSTEAFF. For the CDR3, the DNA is TGTGCCAGCAGCCGCTTGGGGAGCACTGAAGCTTTCTTT.

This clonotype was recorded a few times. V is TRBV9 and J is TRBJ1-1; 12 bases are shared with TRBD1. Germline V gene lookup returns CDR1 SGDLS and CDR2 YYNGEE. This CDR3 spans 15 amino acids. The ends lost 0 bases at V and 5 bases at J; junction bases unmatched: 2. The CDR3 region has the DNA TGTGCCAGCAGCGTAGAGGGACAGGGGGCGACTGAAGCTTTCTTT. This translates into CASSVEGQGATEAFF. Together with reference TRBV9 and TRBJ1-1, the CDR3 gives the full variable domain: DSGVTQTPKHLITATGQRVTLRCSPRSGDLSVYWYQQSLDQGLQFLIQYYNGEERAKGNILERFSAQQFPDLHSELNLSSLELGDSALYFCASSVEGQGATEAFFGQGTRLTVV.

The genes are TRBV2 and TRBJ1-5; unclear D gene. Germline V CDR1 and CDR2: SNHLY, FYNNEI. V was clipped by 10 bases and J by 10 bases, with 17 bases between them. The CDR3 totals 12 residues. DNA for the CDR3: TGTGCCACCAGAACCGACGTGGGTCCCCAGCATTTT. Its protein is CATRTDVGPQHF.

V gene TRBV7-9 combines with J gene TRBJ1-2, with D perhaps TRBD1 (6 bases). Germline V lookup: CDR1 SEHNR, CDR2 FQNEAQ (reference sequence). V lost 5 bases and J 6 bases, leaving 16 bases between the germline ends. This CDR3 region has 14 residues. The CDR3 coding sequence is TGTGCCAGCAGCACCCCGTTCCAGGGGAATGGCTACACCTTC. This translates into CASSTPFQGNGYTF. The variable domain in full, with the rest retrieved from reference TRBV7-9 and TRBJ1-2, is DTGVSQNPRHKITKRGQNVTFRCDPISEHNRLYWYRQTLGQGPEFLTYFQNEAQLEKSRLLSDRFSAERPKGSFSTLEIQRTEQGDSAMYLCASSTPFQGNGYTFGSGTRLTVV.

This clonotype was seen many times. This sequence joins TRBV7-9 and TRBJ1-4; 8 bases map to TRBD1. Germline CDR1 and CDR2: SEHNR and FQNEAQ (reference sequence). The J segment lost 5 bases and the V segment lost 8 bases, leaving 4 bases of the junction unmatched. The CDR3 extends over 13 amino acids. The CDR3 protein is CASPGQENEKLFF. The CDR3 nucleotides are TGTGCCAGCCCGGGACAGGAAAATGAAAAACTGTTTTTT.

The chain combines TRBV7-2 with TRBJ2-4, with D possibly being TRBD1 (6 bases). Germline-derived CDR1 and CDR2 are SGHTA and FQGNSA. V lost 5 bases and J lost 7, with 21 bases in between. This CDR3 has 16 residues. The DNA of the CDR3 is TGTGCCAGCAGCGTTTTTCGACAGGCCCGAGGGAACATTCAGTACTTC. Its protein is CASSVFRQARGNIQYF.

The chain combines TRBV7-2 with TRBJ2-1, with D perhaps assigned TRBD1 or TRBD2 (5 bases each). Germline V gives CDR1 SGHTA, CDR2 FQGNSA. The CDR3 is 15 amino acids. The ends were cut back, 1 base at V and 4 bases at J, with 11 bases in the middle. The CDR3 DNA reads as TGTGCCAGCAGCTTAGGGGGGTGGAAATACAATGAGCAGTTCTTC. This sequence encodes CASSLGGWKYNEQFF.

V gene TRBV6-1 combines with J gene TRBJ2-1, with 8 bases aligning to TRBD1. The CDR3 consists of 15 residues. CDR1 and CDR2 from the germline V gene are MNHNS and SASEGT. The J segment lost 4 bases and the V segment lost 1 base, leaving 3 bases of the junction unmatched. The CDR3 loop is CASSEEQGDYNEQFF. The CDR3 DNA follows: TGTGCCAGCAGTGAAGAACAGGGGGATTACAATGAGCAGTTCTTC.

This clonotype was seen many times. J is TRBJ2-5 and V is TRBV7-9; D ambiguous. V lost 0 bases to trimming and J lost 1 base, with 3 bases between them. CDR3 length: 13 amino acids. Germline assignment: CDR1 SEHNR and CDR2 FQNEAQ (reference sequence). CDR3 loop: CASSLAVQETQYF. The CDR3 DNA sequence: TGTGCCAGCAGCTTAGCGGTCCAAGAGACCCAGTACTTC. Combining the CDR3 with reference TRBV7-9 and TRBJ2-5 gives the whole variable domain DTGVSQNPRHKITKRGQNVTFRCDPISEHNRLYWYRQTLGQGPEFLTYFQNEAQLEKSRLLSDRFSAERPKGSFSTLEIQRTEQGDSAMYLCASSLAVQETQYFGPGTRLLVL.

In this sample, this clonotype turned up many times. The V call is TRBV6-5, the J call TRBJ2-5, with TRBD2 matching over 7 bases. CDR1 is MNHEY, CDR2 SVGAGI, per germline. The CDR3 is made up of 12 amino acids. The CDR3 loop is CVSQRGQETQYF. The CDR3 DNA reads TGTGTCTCGCAGCGGGGCCAAGAGACCCAGTACTTC.

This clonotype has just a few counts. Here the CDR3 reads CSAEGGQDTQYF. The CDR3 bases are TGCAGTGCGGAGGGGGGGCAAGATACGCAGTATTTT. The V gene is TRBV20-1, the J gene TRBJ2-3; D is perhaps TRBD2 (7 bases). The V and J ends lost 6 bases and 5 bases respectively, with 12 bases between them. The germline gives CDR1 DFQATT, CDR2 SNEGSKA (reference sequence). The CDR3 sequence is 12 residues long.

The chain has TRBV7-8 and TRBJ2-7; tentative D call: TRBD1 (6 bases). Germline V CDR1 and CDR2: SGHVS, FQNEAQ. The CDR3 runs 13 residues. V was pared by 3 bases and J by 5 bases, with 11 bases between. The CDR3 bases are TGTGCCAGCAGCTTTAACAGGGTGGACGAGCAGTACTTC. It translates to CASSFNRVDEQYF.

Here the CDR3 reads CASSPPRMDEQYF. The CDR3, as DNA: TGTGCCAGCAGCCCGCCGAGGATGGACGAGCAGTACTTC. The V call is TRBV9, the J call TRBJ2-7; D ambiguous. The germline V gene encodes CDR1 SGDLS and CDR2 YYNGEE. V lost 4 bases and J lost 5, with 13 bases in between. This CDR3 is 13 amino acids long.

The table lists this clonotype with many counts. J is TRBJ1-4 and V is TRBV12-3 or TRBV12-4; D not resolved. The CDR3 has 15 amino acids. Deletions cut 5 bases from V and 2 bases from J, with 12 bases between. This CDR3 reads CASSPYTGTNEKLFF. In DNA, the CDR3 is TGTGCCAGCAGTCCATACACGGGGACTAATGAAAAACTGTTTTTT.

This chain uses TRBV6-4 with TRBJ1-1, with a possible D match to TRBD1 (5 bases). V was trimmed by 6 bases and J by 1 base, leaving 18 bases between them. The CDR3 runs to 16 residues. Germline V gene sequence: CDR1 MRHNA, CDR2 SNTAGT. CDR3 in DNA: TGTGCCAGCAGGAGGGAAGCAGGGAGGACGAACACTGAAGCTTTCTTT. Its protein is CASRREAGRTNTEAFF.

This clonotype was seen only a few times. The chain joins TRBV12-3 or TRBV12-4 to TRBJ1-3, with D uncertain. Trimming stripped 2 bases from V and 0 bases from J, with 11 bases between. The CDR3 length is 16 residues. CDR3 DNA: TGTGCCAGCAGTTTAAGTGGAGGGAGCTCTGGAAACACCATATATTTT. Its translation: CASSLSGGSSGNTIYF.

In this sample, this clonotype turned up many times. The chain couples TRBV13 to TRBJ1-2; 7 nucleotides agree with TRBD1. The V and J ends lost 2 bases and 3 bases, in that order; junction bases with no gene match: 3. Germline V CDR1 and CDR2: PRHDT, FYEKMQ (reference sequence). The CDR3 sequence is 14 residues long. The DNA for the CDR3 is TGTGCCAGCAGCTTAAAGGGGGCGGACTATGGCTACACCTTC. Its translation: CASSLKGADYGYTF.

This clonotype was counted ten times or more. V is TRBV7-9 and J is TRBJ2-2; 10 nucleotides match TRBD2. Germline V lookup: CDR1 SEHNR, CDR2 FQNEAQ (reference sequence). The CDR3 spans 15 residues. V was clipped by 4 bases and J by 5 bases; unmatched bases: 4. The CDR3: CASSSGTSATGELFF. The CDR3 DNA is TGTGCCAGCAGCTCCGGGACTAGCGCGACCGGGGAGCTGTTTTTT.

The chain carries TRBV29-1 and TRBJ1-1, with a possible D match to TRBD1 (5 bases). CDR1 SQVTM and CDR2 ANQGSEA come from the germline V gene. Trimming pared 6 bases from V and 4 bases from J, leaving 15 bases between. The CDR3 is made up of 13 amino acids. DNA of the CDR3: TGCAGCGTCGCAGGAGGGGTTGGCACTGAAGCTTTCTTT. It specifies CSVAGGVGTEAFF.

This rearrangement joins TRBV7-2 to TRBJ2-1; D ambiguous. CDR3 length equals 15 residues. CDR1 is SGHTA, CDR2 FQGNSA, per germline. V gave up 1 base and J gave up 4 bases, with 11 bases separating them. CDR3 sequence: CASSLGFSGYNEQFF. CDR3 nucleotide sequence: TGTGCCAGCAGCTTAGGGTTTTCAGGTTACAATGAGCAGTTCTTC.

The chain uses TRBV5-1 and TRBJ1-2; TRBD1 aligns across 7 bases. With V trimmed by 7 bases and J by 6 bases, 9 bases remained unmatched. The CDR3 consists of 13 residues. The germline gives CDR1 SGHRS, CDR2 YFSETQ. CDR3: CASGSGTANGYTF. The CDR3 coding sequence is TGCGCCAGCGGGTCCGGGACAGCGAATGGCTACACCTTC.

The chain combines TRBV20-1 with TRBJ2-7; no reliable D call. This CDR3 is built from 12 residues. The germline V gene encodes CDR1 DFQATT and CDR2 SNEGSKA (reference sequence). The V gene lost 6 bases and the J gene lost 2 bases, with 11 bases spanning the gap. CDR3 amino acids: CSANPGPYEQYF. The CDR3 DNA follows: TGCAGTGCGAACCCAGGACCCTACGAGCAGTACTTC.

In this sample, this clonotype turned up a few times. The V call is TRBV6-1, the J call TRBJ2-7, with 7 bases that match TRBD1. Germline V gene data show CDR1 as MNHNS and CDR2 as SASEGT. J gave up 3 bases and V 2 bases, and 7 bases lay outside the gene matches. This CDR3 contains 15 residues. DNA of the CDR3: TGTGCCAGCAGTGAATTGTTGGACAGGAACTACGAGCAGTACTTC. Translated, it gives CASSELLDRNYEQYF.